Presented here are 20 T cell receptor beta chains from one specimen sequenced in a study of T cell repertoires in cytomegalovirus infection. TCRdb re-derived calls from the reads in MiXCR, one entry per CDR3 protein. The table lists about 890,000 distinct CDR3 sequences, approximately 31% of them singletons. These receptors have no known antigen. Here the sequenced sample was cultured CD8+ T cells from PBMCs, taken from culture after CMV antigen stimulation. All receptors come from a human donor in good health (CMV status not recorded). Some clones in this sample may be carry-over from other donors' samples.

This clonotype has a handful of counts. This chain links TRBV29-1 with TRBJ2-1; either TRBD1 or TRBD2 may fit D (6 bases each). The germline V gene encodes CDR1 SQVTM and CDR2 ANQGSEA. The CDR3 extends over 14 amino acids. V lost 3 bases and J lost 3, with 12 bases in between. The CDR3 DNA is TGCAGCGTTGATGGGGGGCGGCTCTACAATGAGCAGTTCTTC. Amino acids: CSVDGGRLYNEQFF.

The chain is built from TRBV4-3 and TRBJ2-1; 10 nucleotides agree with TRBD2. The CDR3 runs 16 residues. V lost 0 bases to trimming and J lost 8 bases; unmatched junction nucleotides: 7. The V gene's germline CDR1 is LGHNA and CDR2 YSLEER. The CDR3 sequence: CASSQDGAGGRDEQFF. The CDR3 DNA reads TGCGCCAGCAGCCAAGATGGAGCGGGGGGGCGGGATGAGCAGTTCTTC.

This clonotype has more than one count but fewer than ten. The CDR3 region is CASRPEVLAGSSSSTDTQYF. CDR3 DNA: TGTGCCAGCCGTCCAGAGGTTTTGGCGGGGAGCTCCTCTAGCACAGATACGCAGTATTTT. The rearrangement links TRBV6-8 to TRBJ2-3, with TRBD2 as a possible D gene (6 bases). The CDR3 length is 20 residues. V was clipped by 8 bases and J by 0 bases, with 30 bases between them. CDR1 and CDR2 from the germline V gene are MNHGY and SAAAGT.

This clonotype was seen a few times. J is TRBJ2-3 and V is TRBV5-6, with D possibly called TRBD1 or TRBD2 (5 bases each). Per germline, CDR1 SGHDT and CDR2 YYEEEE. Trimming left V 5 bases short and J 2 bases short, with 15 bases between. The CDR3 is 15 residues long. The chain's CDR3 is CASSLPPGLTDTQYF. The CDR3 coding sequence is TGTGCCAGCAGTCTTCCGCCGGGGCTCACAGATACGCAGTATTTT.

This clonotype was detected only a few times. J is TRBJ1-5 and V is TRBV7-9; D is unclear. The CDR3 extends over 12 amino acids. Per germline, CDR1 SEHNR and CDR2 FQNEAQ (reference sequence). Trimming stripped 2 bases from V and 6 bases from J, with 5 bases between. CDR3 sequence (DNA): TGTGCCAGCAGCTTATCGGCTCAGCCCCAGCATTTT. Translating gives CASSLSAQPQHF.

This clonotype was seen repeatedly, ten times or more. The CDR3 sequence: CASSHQSGTSGSTDTQYF. For the CDR3, the DNA is TGTGCCAGCAGCCATCAGTCTGGGACTAGCGGTAGCACAGATACGCAGTATTTT. This rearrangement joins TRBV7-9 to TRBJ2-3, with 11 bases lining up with TRBD2. CDR3 length: 18 amino acids. In germline, CDR1 is SEHNR, CDR2 FQNEAQ (reference sequence). The junction had 10 bases not matched to a gene; V was cut back by 5 bases and J by 0 bases.

This chain uses TRBV3-1 with TRBJ1-2; D unclear. The CDR3 runs to 18 residues. CDR1 is LGHDT and CDR2 is YNNKEL in the germline V gene (reference sequence). Trimming shortened V by 0 bases and J by 3 bases, and 20 bases separated the two germline ends. The CDR3 coding sequence is TGTGCCAGCAGCCAAGAAATGACGGCCGAGTGGGTCGACTATGGCTACACCTTC. It is translated as CASSQEMTAEWVDYGYTF.

Here the CDR3 reads CASSLSGGFVRHEQYV. In nucleotides, the CDR3 is TGTGCCAGCAGTTTATCGGGGGGGTTCGTCCGTCACGAGCAGTACGTC. The chain carries TRBV28 and TRBJ2-7; 8 bases align to TRBD2. J lost 5 bases, V lost 1 base, and 10 bases had no gene match. Germline V lookup: CDR1 MDHEN, CDR2 SYDVKM. The CDR3 spans 16 residues.

The V and J genes are TRBV4-2 and TRBJ1-1; the D gene is possibly TRBD1 (6 bases). The CDR3 is made up of 16 amino acids. CDR1 and CDR2 (germline): LGHNA, YNFKEQ. V dropped 1 base and J dropped 0 bases, with 12 bases sitting between them. The CDR3 region is CASSQARGDMNTEAFF. CDR3 in DNA: TGTGCCAGCAGCCAAGCTCGGGGGGACATGAACACTGAAGCTTTCTTT.

V is TRBV27 and J is TRBJ1-2; TRBD1 matches 7 bases. J lost 8 bases, V lost 5 bases, and 11 bases had no gene match. CDR3 length: 14 amino acids. Per germline, CDR1 MNHEY and CDR2 SMNVEV (reference sequence). The CDR3 nucleotides are TGTGCCAGCAGTCCCGGGACAGACGCTTTGGGCTACACCTTC. Protein product: CASSPGTDALGYTF.

V usage is TRBV7-8 and J usage is TRBJ2-3, with 10 bases fitting TRBD2. The CDR3 is 18 amino acids. Germline lookup yields CDR1 SGHVS and CDR2 FQNEAQ. Unmatched junction bases numbered 12, after V lost 5 bases and J lost 1 base. DNA for the CDR3: TGTGCCAGCAGCCTAGGTTCCCAGCGGGGGGGACGCACAGATACGCAGTATTTT. This translates into CASSLGSQRGGRTDTQYF.

This chain connects TRBV7-4 to TRBJ2-3; D call uncertain. CDR1 SGHVT and CDR2 SQSDAQ come from the germline V gene. CDR3 size: 13 residues. V was shortened by 5 bases and J by 6 bases, with 12 bases between the two germline ends. CDR3 nucleotides: TGTGCCAGCAGCCCCAGTCATTATGATACGCAGTATTTT. Translating it yields CASSPSHYDTQYF.

This clonotype has just a few counts. The rearrangement joins TRBV7-9 to TRBJ2-2; maybe TRBD1 (6 bases). The CDR3 is 14 amino acids. CDR1 is SEHNR, CDR2 FQNEAQ, per germline (reference sequence). V shed 8 bases and J shed 6 bases, with 16 bases lying between them. CDR3 in DNA: TGTGCCAGCTCCCAAGGGGGAAGCGCCGGGGAGCTGTTTTTT. Protein sequence: CASSQGGSAGELFF.

Ten or more counts support this clonotype. V gene TRBV12-3 or TRBV12-4 combines with J gene TRBJ1-6; 11 bases match TRBD1. Trimming took 6 bases from V and 9 from J; bases not matched to a gene: 7. The CDR3 is made up of 15 amino acids. Here the CDR3 reads CASSLGTGGTSPLHF. In DNA form, the CDR3 reads TGTGCCAGCAGCCTCGGGACAGGGGGGACTTCACCCCTCCACTTT.

In its sample, this clonotype was seen many times. The chain has TRBV20-1 and TRBJ2-7; 13 nucleotides align to TRBD2. Germline loops: CDR1 DFQATT, CDR2 SNEGSKA (reference sequence). The CDR3 runs 16 residues. J was trimmed by 6 bases and V by 0 bases; bases with no gene match: 8. In nucleotides, the CDR3 is TGCAGTGCTAGAGAGGTCGGGACTAGCGGGGAACTCGAGCAGTACTTC. Encoded protein: CSAREVGTSGELEQYF.

This rearrangement joins TRBV7-6 to TRBJ2-5; D is ambiguous. V lost 5 bases to trimming and J lost 3 bases, with 16 bases between them. This CDR3 spans 15 amino acids. Germline values: CDR1 SGHVS, CDR2 FNYEAQ. Written as DNA, the CDR3 is TGTGCCAGCAGCACCGAGTGGCGTAATGAAGAGACCCAGTACTTC. Translating gives CASSTEWRNEETQYF.

This clonotype occurred a few times. The chain joins TRBV6-6 to TRBJ2-1, with D perhaps TRBD1 or TRBD2 (5 bases each). V gave up 5 bases and J gave up 4 bases, with 15 bases separating them. Per germline, CDR1 MNHNY and CDR2 SVGAGI (reference sequence). The length of the CDR3 is 15 residues. The CDR3 coding sequence is TGTGCCAGCAGTCGCTACCGGGACGTATACAATGAGCAGTTCTTC. This sequence encodes CASSRYRDVYNEQFF.

V and J are TRBV28 and TRBJ2-1, with 16 bases fitting TRBD2. The CDR3 has 20 residues. Germline V gene data show CDR1 as MDHEN and CDR2 as SYDVKM. The trim removed 7 bases at V and 0 bases at J, leaving 12 bases unmatched. The CDR3 spells CASTFLGLAGGQSSYNEQFF. CDR3 nucleotides: TGTGCCAGCACCTTCTTGGGACTAGCGGGGGGGCAATCCTCCTACAATGAGCAGTTCTTC.

The chain recombines TRBV6-5 with TRBJ2-3; 11 bases agree with TRBD2. This CDR3 is built from 16 residues. Losses at the gene ends were 0 bases for V and 4 bases for J; bases not matched to a gene: 3. The germline gives CDR1 MNHEY, CDR2 SVGAGI. CDR3 protein: CASSYSTSGGSDTQYF. CDR3 DNA sequence: TGTGCCAGCAGTTACTCTACTAGCGGGGGTTCAGATACGCAGTATTTT.

Only one count was recorded for this clonotype. The rearrangement joins TRBV29-1 to TRBJ1-2; D is possibly TRBD1 (5 bases). Germline V gene lookup returns CDR1 SQVTM and CDR2 ANQGSEA. With 6 bases removed from V and 9 bases from J, the gap between germline ends came to 23 bases. This CDR3 spans 14 amino acids. CDR3 nucleotides: TGCAGCGTGTCTGAAACAGGCGCATCGATACGCTACACCTTC. Protein sequence: CSVSETGASIRYTF.